This TCR beta chain originates from a study of regulatory T cells in long-lasting Graves disease. Study background: Treatment with antithyroid drugs for over 5 years, together with positive TSH receptor antibodies, meant persistent Graves' disease.

CDR3 length: 15 amino acids. V shed 0 bases and J shed 4 bases, with 11 bases lying between them. CDR1 is KGHDR and CDR2 is SFDVKD in the germline V gene. Documented time point: persistent/refractory GD, antithyroid drugs over 5 years with positive TRAb. Extracted RNA from PBMCs served as the source of the TCR library. This clonotype has a count of ten or more. Arm-PCR of CDR3 regions and iRepertoire HTBI primers were the basis on which TCR beta libraries were built. One entry per CDR3 protein results from TCRdb running MiXCR on the multiplex PCR reads. In the table there are 400,000 to 500,000 distinct CDR3 sequences, less than 25% of which are singletons.

Specimen: peripheral blood mononuclear cells (PBMCs), collected when the disease was refractory, from a patient treated with antithyroid drugs. This sequence was found in a female donor with Graves disease. V usage is TRBV24-1 and J usage is TRBJ2-5, with D maybe TRBD2 (5 bases). The CDR3, as DNA: TGTGCCACCAGTGATTTGACCGAGGGCGGAGAGACCCAGTACTTC. Amino acid sequence: CATSDLTEGGETQYF.